This TCR beta chain was captured in a study of cytomegalovirus exposure and HLA in healthy donors. Notes on the study in general: In most subjects, TCR beta sequences reportedly gave accurate predictions of HLA-A and HLA-B alleles. A highly shared variant cluster was judged a likely technical artifact. A few chains tied to CMV proved CMV antigen-specific in vitro. Altogether, 170 or so TCR beta chains were recorded as cytomegalovirus-associated.

As regards this clone: Its specificity is unknown.

The PCR ran on 60 Vbeta and 13 Jbeta primers. The assay was immunoSEQ multiplex PCR, and TCRdb's table has in-frame clones only and misses some. The sample holds around 130,000 clones, 77% seen once. This CDR3 has 15 residues. V was cut by 3 bases and J by 2 bases, with 13 bases left in between. Per germline, CDR1 MGHRA and CDR2 YSYEKL. Sequenced sample: PBMCs. The chain employs TRBV4-1 and TRBJ1-2; the D gene is possibly TRBD1 (6 bases). The TCR originated in a man aged 18 to 30 in good health and CMV-seropositive. The CDR3 sequence: CASSQISQGNYGYTF. The CDR3 nucleotides read TGCGCCAGCAGCCAGATCTCGCAGGGGAACTATGGCTACACCTTC.